Sequencing of this T cell receptor (beta chain) was carried out in a study of cytomegalovirus exposure and HLA in healthy donors. Study-level background: It was reported in a later analysis that the 100 to 150 validation repertoires used the same platform as the approximately 600 first-cohort repertoires. Points from the study as a whole: Most TCR sequences were uncommon, yet certain public TCRs appeared in many donors. Cytomegalovirus-associated status was assigned to some 160 TCR beta chains.

There are 13 residues in the CDR3. The ends were cut back, 1 base at V and 2 bases at J, with 6 bases in the middle. Germline V gene sequence: CDR1 GTSNPN, CDR2 SVGIG (reference sequence). Points on this clone: Its cognate antigen is unknown. At the DNA level, this CDR3 is encoded by other sequences in the same sample as well.

The assay was immunoSEQ multiplex PCR, and TCRdb's table has in-frame clones only and misses some. The data show around 400,000 clones, 80% to 90% seen once. The validation cohort, a group of some 120 subjects, included the donors and was separate from the approximately 700-subject first cohort. The specimen was PBMCs. This chain links TRBV30 with TRBJ1-5, with D hard to call. The receptor comes from a woman under 30 in good health and CMV-seronegative. Written as DNA, the CDR3 is TGTGCCTGGAGTGCCCAGGGCAATCAGCCCCAGCATTTT. Its translation: CAWSAQGNQPQHF.